A selection of T cell receptor beta chains follows, all from one sample in a study of identical twins. TCRdb reprocessed the 5' RACE reads with MiXCR, giving one entry per CDR3 protein. The repertoire holds around 650,000 distinct CDR3 sequences, around 7.4% seen once, with roughly 1.6% in the top ten. These data also featured in a second study, about yellow fever vaccine responses in identical twins.

Sample: PBMCs. All receptors come from a woman under 30 in good health. Both conserved end residues are part of each CDR3. The D gene is left open where the match is weak. Size is omitted from some rows. Given values are once, few, many or a class for expanded clones.

d_call j_call v_call clone_size cdr3_aa cdr3_nt
- TRBJ2-4 TRBV3-1 many CASSLIAEPKNIQYF TGTGCCAGCAGCTTAATAGCGGAGCCCAAAAACATTCAGTACTTC
- TRBJ2-6 TRBV28 few CASSRQVSGANVLTF TGTGCCAGCAGTCGACAGGTCTCTGGGGCCAACGTCCTGACTTTC
TRBD2 TRBJ2-5 TRBV28 - CGSSFSEMSGGETQYF TGTGGCAGCAGTTTCTCCGAGATGAGCGGGGGAGAGACCCAGTACTTC
TRBD2 TRBJ2-7 TRBV5-1 - CASSLATSGTSGSYEQYF TGCGCCAGCAGCTTGGCCACGAGTGGGACTAGCGGGAGTTACGAGCAGTACTTC
- TRBJ1-1 TRBV2 many CASRSQGIHTEAFF TGTGCCAGCAGGTCTCAGGGGATACACACTGAAGCTTTCTTT
- TRBJ1-2 TRBV6-5 - CASSYQGWGYTF TGTGCCAGCAGTTACCAAGGGTGGGGCTACACCTTC
- TRBJ2-2 TRBV7-3 - CASSSELSNTGELFF TGTGCCAGCAGCTCGGAGCTATCTAACACCGGGGAGCTGTTTTTT
TRBD1 TRBJ2-5 TRBV5-1 many CASSLLAYGTEETQYF TGCGCCAGCAGCTTGTTAGCCTATGGGACAGAAGAGACCCAGTACTTC
TRBD2 TRBJ2-5 TRBV12-3/TRBV12-4 many CASSSLAGWETQYF TGTGCCAGCAGTTCATTAGCGGGATGGGAGACCCAGTACTTC
TRBD1 TRBJ2-3 TRBV10-3 many CAISAGTGGTDTQYF TGTGCCATCAGTGCTGGGACAGGGGGGACAGATACGCAGTATTTT
TRBD2 TRBJ2-3 TRBV25-1 few CASSALAGEVEDTQYF TGTGCCAGCAGTGCGTTAGCGGGAGAGGTGGAAGATACGCAGTATTTT
- TRBJ1-4 TRBV20-1 - CSAGAGPLANEKLFF TGCAGTGCGGGGGCAGGGCCCCTGGCTAATGAAAAACTGTTTTTT
- TRBJ1-6 TRBV5-1 - CASRAGSSYNSPLHF TGCGCCAGCAGGGCCGGGAGCTCCTATAATTCACCCCTCCACTTT
- TRBJ1-5 TRBV12-3/TRBV12-4 - CASSNSLQPQHF TGTGCCAGCAGCAACTCCCTGCAGCCCCAGCATTTT
TRBD2 TRBJ2-1 TRBV28 few CASRRASGRASSYNEQFF TGTGCCAGCCGCCGGGCTAGCGGGAGGGCCAGTAGCTACAATGAGCAGTTCTTC
- TRBJ1-5 TRBV16 many CASSQSRGTSNQPQHF TGTGCCAGCAGCCAATCGAGAGGGACCAGCAATCAGCCCCAGCATTTT
- TRBJ1-2 TRBV9 few CASSVVEGPYGYTF TGTGCCAGCAGCGTAGTGGAGGGGCCCTATGGCTACACCTTC
TRBD2 TRBJ2-2 TRBV12-3/TRBV12-4 many CASEAPTRLAANTGELFF TGTGCCAGCGAAGCCCCAACACGGCTAGCGGCGAACACCGGGGAGCTGTTTTTT
- TRBJ2-2 TRBV3-1 - CASSQIAAHLHTGELFF TGTGCCAGCAGCCAAATAGCGGCCCACCTTCACACCGGGGAGCTGTTTTTT
TRBD2 TRBJ2-2 TRBV7-8 - CASSLLAGGPETGELFF TGTGCCAGCAGCCTATTAGCGGGGGGGCCAGAGACCGGGGAGCTGTTTTTT
- TRBJ2-1 TRBV5-1 few CASSLVIRYAEQFF TGCGCCAGCAGCTTGGTTATCAGGTACGCTGAGCAGTTCTTC
- TRBJ2-4 TRBV25-1 - CASSESSEQNIQYF TGTGCCAGCAGTGAATCGTCCGAGCAAAACATTCAGTACTTC
TRBD2 TRBJ2-3 TRBV6-4 many CASSDEAGGTDTQYF TGTGCCAGCAGTGACGAAGCGGGAGGCACAGATACGCAGTATTTT
TRBD1 TRBJ1-4 TRBV4-1 - CASSQDPGTGVLLEKLFF TGCGCCAGCAGCCAAGATCCCGGGACAGGGGTTTTATTGGAAAAACTGTTTTTT
- TRBJ1-1 TRBV10-3 - CAISDRGAQNTEAFF TGTGCCATCAGTGATCGGGGGGCGCAGAACACTGAAGCTTTCTTT
- TRBJ1-5 TRBV7-9 - CASSPYPGEGDQPQHF TGTGCCAGCAGCCCTTACCCTGGGGAAGGGGATCAGCCCCAGCATTTT
TRBD2 TRBJ2-3 TRBV7-9 few CASSHEAGGHTDTQYF TGTGCCAGCAGCCACGAAGCGGGGGGTCACACAGATACGCAGTATTTT
- TRBJ2-1 TRBV28 few CASSSRTQMLGSYNEQFF TGTGCCAGCAGTTCCCGGACTCAAATGTTGGGGTCCTACAATGAGCAGTTCTTC
- TRBJ2-1 TRBV5-1 few CASSLRLALRDEQFF TGCGCCAGCAGCTTAAGGCTAGCTCTGAGGGATGAGCAGTTCTTC
- TRBJ2-1 TRBV20-1 many CSAVGTPGDNEQFF TGCAGTGCGGTCGGGACCCCCGGTGACAATGAGCAGTTCTTC
- TRBJ2-6 TRBV28 - CASSTRAEFHANVLTF TGTGCCAGCAGTACTCGGGCCGAGTTTCATGCCAACGTCCTGACTTTC
- TRBJ2-5 TRBV12-3/TRBV12-4 few CASRAGRRETQYF TGTGCCAGCAGGGCCGGGCGCCGGGAGACCCAGTACTTC
TRBD2 TRBJ2-1 TRBV4-1 many CASSQVLTSGGAGEQFF TGCGCCAGCAGCCAAGTCCTGACTAGCGGGGGGGCAGGGGAGCAGTTCTTC
TRBD1 TRBJ1-5 TRBV5-1 many CASSPGGVDQPQHF TGCGCCAGCAGCCCAGGGGGCGTCGATCAGCCCCAGCATTTT
- TRBJ1-4 TRBV5-1 many CASSLVVGTTNEKLFF TGCGCCAGCAGCTTGGTCGTGGGGACAACTAATGAAAAACTGTTTTTT
TRBD1 TRBJ2-7 TRBV7-9 - CASQQGSKTYEQYF TGTGCCAGCCAACAGGGGAGCAAAACCTACGAGCAGTACTTC
- TRBJ1-2 TRBV7-8 - CASSLAASNYGYTF TGTGCCAGCAGCTTAGCGGCGAGTAACTATGGCTACACCTTC
TRBD2 TRBJ2-1 TRBV24-1 - CATSASPGLAGGSEQFF TGTGCCACCAGCGCTAGCCCGGGACTAGCGGGAGGTAGTGAGCAGTTCTTC
TRBD1 TRBJ2-6 TRBV29-1 few CSTGQGGPAGANVLTF TGCAGCACCGGACAGGGGGGGCCGGCTGGGGCCAACGTCCTGACTTTC
TRBD2 TRBJ2-1 TRBV4-1 many CASSQDSIGREWRNEQFF TGCGCCAGCAGCCAAGACTCCATAGGGCGGGAGTGGAGGAATGAGCAGTTCTTC
TRBD1 TRBJ2-1 TRBV10-3 - CAISDGQGAYGEQFF TGTGCCATCAGTGATGGACAGGGGGCGTACGGTGAGCAGTTCTTC
- TRBJ2-7 TRBV20-1 few CSASGQGSSYEQYF TGCAGTGCCAGTGGCCAGGGGAGCTCCTACGAGCAGTACTTC
- TRBJ2-1 TRBV6-1 - CASSASPLSSYNEQFF TGTGCCAGCAGTGCCTCTCCCTTGAGCTCCTACAATGAGCAGTTCTTC
- TRBJ2-2 TRBV12-3/TRBV12-4 - CASSPTDGSRVTGELFF TGTGCCAGCAGCCCAACAGACGGATCTAGAGTAACCGGGGAGCTGTTTTTT
- TRBJ2-5 TRBV10-3 few CAISLGQRSQETQYF TGTGCCATCAGCCTAGGACAGAGGAGCCAAGAGACCCAGTACTTC
TRBD2 TRBJ2-1 TRBV5-6 many CASSRRGSYNEQFF TGTGCCAGCAGCCGGCGGGGGAGCTACAATGAGCAGTTCTTC
- TRBJ1-1 TRBV7-9 many CASSSYRSMNTEAFF TGTGCCAGCAGCTCCTACAGGTCCATGAACACTGAAGCTTTCTTT
TRBD1 TRBJ1-2 TRBV6-2/TRBV6-3 many CASSPPPRQGLLRGRDYGYTF TGTGCCAGCAGTCCTCCGCCGAGACAGGGCCTTCTCCGCGGAAGAGACTATGGCTACACCTTC
TRBD2 TRBJ2-3 TRBV29-1 - CSVPGRGGSDTQYF TGCAGCGTTCCAGGGCGGGGGGGTTCAGATACGCAGTATTTT
- TRBJ1-3 TRBV5-6 many CASTRGASGNTIYF TGTGCCAGCACCCGGGGGGCCTCTGGAAACACCATATATTTT
TRBD1 TRBJ2-3 TRBV5-1 few CASCRGGAGTDTQYF TGCGCCAGCTGTCGAGGGGGCGCCGGCACAGATACGCAGTATTTT
- TRBJ2-7 TRBV29-1 - CSVERAGAYEQYF TGCAGCGTTGAAAGGGCTGGGGCCTACGAGCAGTACTTC
- TRBJ2-3 TRBV9 - CASSSSIGGPPDTQYF TGTGCCAGCAGCTCATCGATAGGGGGGCCCCCAGATACGCAGTATTTT
- TRBJ1-1 TRBV7-3 - CASRNQPNTEAFF TGTGCCAGCAGAAATCAACCGAACACTGAAGCTTTCTTT
- TRBJ1-6 TRBV5-1 - CASSSGITGGPSPLHF TGCGCCAGCAGCTCCGGTATCACGGGGGGCCCTTCACCCCTCCACTTT